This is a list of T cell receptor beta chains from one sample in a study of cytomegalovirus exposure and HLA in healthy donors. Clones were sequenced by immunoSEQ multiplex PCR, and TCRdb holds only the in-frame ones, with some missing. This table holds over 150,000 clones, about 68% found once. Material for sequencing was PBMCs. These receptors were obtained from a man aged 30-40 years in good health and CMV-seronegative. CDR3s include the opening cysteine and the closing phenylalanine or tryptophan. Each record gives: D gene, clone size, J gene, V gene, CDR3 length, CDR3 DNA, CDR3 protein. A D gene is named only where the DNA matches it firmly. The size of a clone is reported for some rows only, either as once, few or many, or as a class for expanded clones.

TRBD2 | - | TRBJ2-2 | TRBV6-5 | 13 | TGTGCCAGCAGGGGGGGGAGCACCGGGGAGCTGTTTTTT | CASRGGSTGELFF
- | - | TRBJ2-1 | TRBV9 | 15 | TGTGCCAGCAGCGTAGTGCAGGGGTCCTACAATGAGCAGTTCTTC | CASSVVQGSYNEQFF
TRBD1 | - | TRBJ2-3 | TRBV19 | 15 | TGTGCCAGTAGCCAGGGACAGCAAAGCACAGATACGCAGTATTTT | CASSQGQQSTDTQYF
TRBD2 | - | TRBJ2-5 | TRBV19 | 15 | TGTGCCAGTAGTAGGACTAGCGGGGGGCAAGAGACCCAGTACTTC | CASSRTSGGQETQYF
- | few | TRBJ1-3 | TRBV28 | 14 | TGTGCCAGCAGACCATCCGGGGCTGGAAACACCATATATTTT | CASRPSGAGNTIYF
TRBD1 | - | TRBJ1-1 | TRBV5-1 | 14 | TGCGCCAGCAGTTCTACAGGGGGGAGCACTGAAGCTTTCTTT | CASSSTGGSTEAFF
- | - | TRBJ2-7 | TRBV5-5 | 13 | TGTGCCAGCAGCACCGGACAGTGGGTCGAGCAGTACTTC | CASSTGQWVEQYF
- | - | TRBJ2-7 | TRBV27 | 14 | TGTGCCAGCAGCAGACAGAACGAAGGTTACGAGCAGTACTTC | CASSRQNEGYEQYF
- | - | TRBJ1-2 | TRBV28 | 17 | TGTGCCAGCAGCCTTGATCGACAGACTCCCCTTAACTATGGCTACACCTTC | CASSLDRQTPLNYGYTF
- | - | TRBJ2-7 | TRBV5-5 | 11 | TGTGCCAGCAGCGGGCCAGTCGAGCAGTACTTC | CASSGPVEQYF
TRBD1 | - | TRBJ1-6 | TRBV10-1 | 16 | TGCGCCAGCACTGCGGACAGGGGCGAGAGTAATTCACCCCTCCACTTT | CASTADRGESNSPLHF
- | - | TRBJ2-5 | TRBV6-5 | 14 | TGTGCCAGCAGCGACGGCAGGGGAAGAGAGACCCAGTACTTC | CASSDGRGRETQYF
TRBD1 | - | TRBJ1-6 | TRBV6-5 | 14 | TGTGCCAGCAGTCTGGGACAGGGGGCCCCTGAACTCCACTTT | CASSLGQGAPELHF
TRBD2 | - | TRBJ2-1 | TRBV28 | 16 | TGTGCCAGCAGGCCTGGGGGAACTAGCGGGGACAATGAGCAGTTCTTC | CASRPGGTSGDNEQFF
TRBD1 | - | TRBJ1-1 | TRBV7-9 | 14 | TGTGCCAGCAGCTTACAGGGGGCAAACACTGAAGCTTTCTTT | CASSLQGANTEAFF
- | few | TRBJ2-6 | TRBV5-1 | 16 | TGCGCCAGCAGCTTGGGGGGGCTATCTGGGGCCAACGTCCTGACTTTC | CASSLGGLSGANVLTF
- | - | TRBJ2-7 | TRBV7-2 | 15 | TGTGCCAGCTTGCAGGCCCCCTCCTTAGGCTACGAGCAGTACTTC | CASLQAPSLGYEQYF
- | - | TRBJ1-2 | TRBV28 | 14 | TGTGCCAGCAGTTCCTTAGGGGTTGGCTATGGCTACACCTTC | CASSSLGVGYGYTF
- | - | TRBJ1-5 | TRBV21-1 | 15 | TGTGCCAGCAGCAAACCCCATGACAGAACCAGGTCCCAGCATTTT | CASSKPHDRTRSQHF
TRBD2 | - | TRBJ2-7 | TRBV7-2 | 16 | TGTGCCAGCAGCTTAGCAGCGGGGGGCCCTTCCTACGAGCAGTACTTC | CASSLAAGGPSYEQYF
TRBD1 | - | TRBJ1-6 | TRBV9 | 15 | TGTGCCAGCAGCGTCGGACAGGGTTTAGATTCACCCCTCCACTTT | CASSVGQGLDSPLHF
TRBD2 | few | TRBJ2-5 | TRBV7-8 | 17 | TGTGCCAGCAGAGGTTCGACTAGCGGGGGTACCTTGGGGACCCAGTACTTC | CASRGSTSGGTLGTQYF
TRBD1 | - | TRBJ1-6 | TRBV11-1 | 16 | TGTGCCAGCAGCGTCAGTCGGACAGGGGATTTTTCACCCCTCCACTTT | CASSVSRTGDFSPLHF
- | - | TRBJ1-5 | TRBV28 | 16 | TGTGCCAGCAGTCCCACAGGTTCGGCTAGCAATCAGCCCCAGCATTTT | CASSPTGSASNQPQHF
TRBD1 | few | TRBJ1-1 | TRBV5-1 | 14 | TGCGCCAGCAGCTTGATCACAGGGGCCAGTGAAGCTTTCTTT | CASSLITGASEAFF
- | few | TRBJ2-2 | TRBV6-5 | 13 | TGTGCCAGCAGTTGGGCAGGCACCGGGGAGCTGTTTTTT | CASSWAGTGELFF
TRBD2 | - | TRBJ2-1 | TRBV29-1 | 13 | TGCAGCGTTGAAAGTTGGGCTAGCGGGGAGCAGTTCTTC | CSVESWASGEQFF
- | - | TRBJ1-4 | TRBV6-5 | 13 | TGTGCCAGCAGTTACCGGGGTACCGAAAAACTGTTTTTT | CASSYRGTEKLFF
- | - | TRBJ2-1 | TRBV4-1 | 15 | TGCGCCAGCAGCCCCGGACTGGACTCCTACAATGAGCAGTTCTTC | CASSPGLDSYNEQFF
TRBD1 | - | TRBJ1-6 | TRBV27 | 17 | TGTGCCAGCAGTTTTTTCTTCACCGGGACAGATAATTCACCCCTCCACTTT | CASSFFFTGTDNSPLHF
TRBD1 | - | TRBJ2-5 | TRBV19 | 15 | TGTGCCAGTAGTATCACTGGGACAGGGATAAAGACCCAGTACTTC | CASSITGTGIKTQYF
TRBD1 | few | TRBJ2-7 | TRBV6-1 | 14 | TGTGCCAGCAGTGTGACGGGACAGGGGTACGAGCAGTACTTC | CASSVTGQGYEQYF
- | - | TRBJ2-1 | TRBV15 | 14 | TGTGCCACCAGCAGAGTACAATCCTACAATGAGCAGTTCTTC | CATSRVQSYNEQFF
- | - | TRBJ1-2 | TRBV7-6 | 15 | TGTGCCAGCAGCCCCGAAGCGCGAGCGGGCTATGGCTACACCTTC | CASSPEARAGYGYTF